These T cell receptor beta chains were read from a single sample in a study of T cell changes during pregnancy in multiple sclerosis. Assay used: immunoSEQ multiplex PCR; TCRdb lists only in-frame clones, some missing. This table holds about 30,000 clones, 80% to 90% found once. The input for sequencing was CD8+ T cells from peripheral blood mononuclear cells, taken in the second trimester of pregnancy. The receptor set was obtained from a female donor with multiple sclerosis, enrolled in a pregnancy study. Each CDR3 is given with its conserved first and last residue. A D gene is named only where the DNA matches it firmly. Some rows mark clone size as missing; the rest say once, few, many or name a class of expanded clone.

TRBD1	TRBV5-4	TRBJ2-7	.	TGTGCCAGCAACCGGGACAGAGCGTACGAGCAGTACTTC	CASNRDRAYEQYF
.	TRBV13	TRBJ2-7	.	TGTGCCAGCAGCTCGACTACCTACGAGCAGTACTTC	CASSSTTYEQYF
.	TRBV2	TRBJ2-3	.	TGTGCCAGCAGCCCCACTAGCTCGACAGATACGCAGTATTTT	CASSPTSSTDTQYF
TRBD1	TRBV7-9	TRBJ2-7	.	TGTGCCAGCAGCTCGGGGGGACAGGGGGTTTACGAGCAGTACTTC	CASSSGGQGVYEQYF
.	TRBV16	TRBJ2-1	few	TGTGCCAGCAGCCCCTATGGGGTAACAGGCCAGGTGGGCAATGAGCAGTTCTTC	CASSPYGVTGQVGNEQFF
.	TRBV6-1	TRBJ2-1	.	TGTGCCAGCAGTGGGCGGGACGGGTCCTACAATGAGCAGTTCTTC	CASSGRDGSYNEQFF
.	TRBV10-3	TRBJ2-1	.	TGTGCCATCAGTGACTCCAGCGGGCAGTACAATGAGCAGTTCTTC	CAISDSSGQYNEQFF
TRBD1	TRBV27	TRBJ2-7	.	TGTGCCAGCAGGGCCGACAGGGGGAGTGGACTTTTCCGCTACGAGCAGTACTTC	CASRADRGSGLFRYEQYF
.	TRBV29-1	TRBJ2-5	.	TGCAGCGTTGATGGGGAGCGGGAGACCCAGTACTTC	CSVDGERETQYF
TRBD2	TRBV2	TRBJ2-3	.	TGTGCCAGCAGTGAATGGTCCCCACTAGCGGGAGACGTAGGCACAGATACGCAGTATTTT	CASSEWSPLAGDVGTDTQYF
.	TRBV27	TRBJ1-2	.	TGTGCCAGCAAAAATACGGGGGGCTATGGCTACACCTTC	CASKNTGGYGYTF
.	TRBV7-6	TRBJ2-1	.	TGTGCCAGTCAGCATTATCCCCCAGGGGAGTTAGGGAATGAGCAGTTCTTC	CASQHYPPGELGNEQFF
TRBD2	TRBV27	TRBJ2-5	.	TGTGCCAGCAAGGGGCTAGCGGGAGAGGAGACCCAGTACTTC	CASKGLAGEETQYF
TRBD2	TRBV7-9	TRBJ2-3	.	TGTGCCAGCTGTAGCGGGGGTAGCACAGATACGCAGTATTTT	CASCSGGSTDTQYF
TRBD1	TRBV5-1	TRBJ1-1	.	TGCGCCAGCGGGAGGACAGGGGCGGAGGCTTTCTTT	CASGRTGAEAFF
TRBD2	TRBV15	TRBJ2-7	.	TGTGCCACCAGCAGAGACCCTAGCGGGGCCTACGAGCAGTACTTC	CATSRDPSGAYEQYF
TRBD1	TRBV19	TRBJ1-5	few	TGTGCCAGTACTAAGACAGGGACCCAGCCCCAGCATTTT	CASTKTGTQPQHF